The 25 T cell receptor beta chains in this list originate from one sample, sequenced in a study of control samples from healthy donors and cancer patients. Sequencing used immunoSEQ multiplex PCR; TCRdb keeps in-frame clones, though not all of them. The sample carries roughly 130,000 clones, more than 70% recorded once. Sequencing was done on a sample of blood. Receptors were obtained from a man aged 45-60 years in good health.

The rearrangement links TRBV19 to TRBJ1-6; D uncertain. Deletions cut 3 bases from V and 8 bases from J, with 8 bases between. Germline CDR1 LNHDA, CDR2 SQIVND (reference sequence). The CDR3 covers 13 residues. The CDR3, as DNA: TGTGCCAGTAGTATCGCTTCCGATTCACCCCTCCACTTT. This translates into CASSIASDSPLHF.

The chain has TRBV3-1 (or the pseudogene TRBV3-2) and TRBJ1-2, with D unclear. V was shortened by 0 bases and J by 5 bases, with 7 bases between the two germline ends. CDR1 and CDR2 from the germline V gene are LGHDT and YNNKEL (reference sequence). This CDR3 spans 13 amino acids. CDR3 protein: CASSQERVYGYTF. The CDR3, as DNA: TGTGCCAGCAGCCAAGAGAGGGTATATGGCTACACCTTC.

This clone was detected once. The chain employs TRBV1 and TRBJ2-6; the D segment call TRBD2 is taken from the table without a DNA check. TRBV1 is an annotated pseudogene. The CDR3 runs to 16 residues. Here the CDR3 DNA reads TGCACCAGCAGCCATTGGAGGAGGTCTGGGGCCAACGTCCTGACTTTC. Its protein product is CTSSHWRRSGANVLTF.

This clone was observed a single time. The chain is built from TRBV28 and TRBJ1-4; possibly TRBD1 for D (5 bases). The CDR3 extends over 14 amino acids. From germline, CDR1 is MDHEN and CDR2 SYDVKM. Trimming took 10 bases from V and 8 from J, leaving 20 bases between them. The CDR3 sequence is CAIGDSTDTEKLFF. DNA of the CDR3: TGTGCCATCGGAGACAGTACCGATACGGAAAAACTGTTTTTT.

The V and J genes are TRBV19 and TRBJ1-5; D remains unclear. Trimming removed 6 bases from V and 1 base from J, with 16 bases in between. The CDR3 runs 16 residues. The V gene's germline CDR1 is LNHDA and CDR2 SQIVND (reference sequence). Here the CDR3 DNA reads TGTGCCAGTAGCTCCACTACCGTATGGAGCAATCAGCCCCAGCATTTT. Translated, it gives CASSSTTVWSNQPQHF.

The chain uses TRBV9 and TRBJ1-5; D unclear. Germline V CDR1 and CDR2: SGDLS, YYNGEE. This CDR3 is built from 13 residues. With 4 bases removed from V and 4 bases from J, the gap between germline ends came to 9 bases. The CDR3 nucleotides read TGTGCCAGCAGCCAGGCGGGTAATCAGCCCCAGCATTTT. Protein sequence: CASSQAGNQPQHF.

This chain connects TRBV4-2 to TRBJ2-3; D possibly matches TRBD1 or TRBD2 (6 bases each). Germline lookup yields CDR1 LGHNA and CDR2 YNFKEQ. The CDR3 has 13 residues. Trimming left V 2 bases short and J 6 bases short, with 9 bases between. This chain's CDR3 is CASSQRRGDTQYF. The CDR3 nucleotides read TGTGCCAGCAGCCAAAGGAGGGGGGATACGCAGTATTTT.

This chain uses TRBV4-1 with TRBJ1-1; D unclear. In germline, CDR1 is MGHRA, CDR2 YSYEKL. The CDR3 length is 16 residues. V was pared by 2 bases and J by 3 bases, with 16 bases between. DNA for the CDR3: TGCGCCAGCAGCCAAACCCGAGGGCGGTTGGACACTGAAGCTTTCTTT. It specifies CASSQTRGRLDTEAFF.

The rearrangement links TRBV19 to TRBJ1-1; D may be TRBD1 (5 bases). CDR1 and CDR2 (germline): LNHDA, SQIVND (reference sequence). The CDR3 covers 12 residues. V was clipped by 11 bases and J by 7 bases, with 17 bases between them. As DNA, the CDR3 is TGTGCCTCCGGGGGGGGTTTCCTTGAAGCTTTCTTT. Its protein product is CASGGGFLEAFF.

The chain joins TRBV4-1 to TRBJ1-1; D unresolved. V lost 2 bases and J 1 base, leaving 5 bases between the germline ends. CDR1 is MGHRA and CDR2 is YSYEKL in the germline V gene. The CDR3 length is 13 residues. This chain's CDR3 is CASSQRGNTEAFF. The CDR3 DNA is TGCGCCAGCAGCCAACGTGGGAACACTGAAGCTTTCTTT.

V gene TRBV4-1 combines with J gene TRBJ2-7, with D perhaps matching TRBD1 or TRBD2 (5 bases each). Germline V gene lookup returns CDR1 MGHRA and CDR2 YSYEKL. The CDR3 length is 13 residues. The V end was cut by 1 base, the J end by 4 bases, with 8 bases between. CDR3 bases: TGCGCCAGCAGCCAAGGAGGGGTATACGAGCAGTACTTC. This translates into CASSQGGVYEQYF.

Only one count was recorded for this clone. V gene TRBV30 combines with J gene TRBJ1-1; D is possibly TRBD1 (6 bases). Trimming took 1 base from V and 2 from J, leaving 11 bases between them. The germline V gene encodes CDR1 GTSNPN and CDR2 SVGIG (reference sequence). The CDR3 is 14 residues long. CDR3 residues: CAWSEQGLNTEAFF. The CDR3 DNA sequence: TGTGCCTGGAGTGAACAGGGATTAAACACTGAAGCTTTCTTT.

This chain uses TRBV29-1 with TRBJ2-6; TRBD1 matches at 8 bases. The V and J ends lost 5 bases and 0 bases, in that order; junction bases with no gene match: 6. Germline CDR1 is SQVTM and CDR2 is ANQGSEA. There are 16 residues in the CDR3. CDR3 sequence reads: CSVRDRSLSGANVLTF. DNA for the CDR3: TGCAGCGTTAGGGACAGGTCCCTCTCTGGGGCCAACGTCCTGACTTTC. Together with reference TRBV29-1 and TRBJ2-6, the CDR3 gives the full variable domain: SAVISQKPSRDICQRGTSLTIQCQVDSQVTMMFWYRQQPGQSLTLIATANQGSEATYESGFVIDKFPISRPNLTFSTLTVSNMSPEDSSIYLCSVRDRSLSGANVLTFGAGSRLTVL.

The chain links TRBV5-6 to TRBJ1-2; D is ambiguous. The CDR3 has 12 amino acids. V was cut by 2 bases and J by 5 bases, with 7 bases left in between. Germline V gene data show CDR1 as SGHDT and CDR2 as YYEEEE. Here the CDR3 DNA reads TGTGCCAGCAGCTTATACACATATGGCTACACCTTC. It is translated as CASSLYTYGYTF.

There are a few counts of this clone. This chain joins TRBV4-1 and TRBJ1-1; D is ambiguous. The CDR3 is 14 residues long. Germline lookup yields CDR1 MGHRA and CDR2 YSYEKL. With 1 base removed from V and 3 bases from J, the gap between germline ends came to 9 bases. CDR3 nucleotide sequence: TGCGCCAGCAGCCAAGTAGCTGGGGACACTGAAGCTTTCTTT. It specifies CASSQVAGDTEAFF.

CDR3 coding DNA: TGTGCCACCAGCAGAGATCGCGAAAAACTGTTTTTT. Amino acid sequence: CATSRDREKLFF. The chain joins TRBV15 to TRBJ1-4; no clear D. The CDR3 loop spans 12 amino acids. Germline lookup yields CDR1 LNHNV and CDR2 YYDKDF (reference sequence). V lost 0 bases and J 8 bases, leaving 4 bases between the germline ends.

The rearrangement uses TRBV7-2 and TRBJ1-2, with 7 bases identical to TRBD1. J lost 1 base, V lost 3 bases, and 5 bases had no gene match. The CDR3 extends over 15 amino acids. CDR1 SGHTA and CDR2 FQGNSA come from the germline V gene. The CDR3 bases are TGTGCCAGCAGCTTGACAGGGAATCTTAACTATGGCTACACCTTC. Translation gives CASSLTGNLNYGYTF.

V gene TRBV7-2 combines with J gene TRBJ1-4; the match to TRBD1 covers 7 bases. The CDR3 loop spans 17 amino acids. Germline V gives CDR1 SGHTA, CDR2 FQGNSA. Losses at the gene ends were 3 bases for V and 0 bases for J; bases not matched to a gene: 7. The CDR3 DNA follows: TGTGCCAGCAGCTTGGGACGTAGGGGGCCAACTAATGAAAAACTGTTTTTT. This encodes CASSLGRRGPTNEKLFF. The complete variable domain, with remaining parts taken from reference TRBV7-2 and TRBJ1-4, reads GAGVSQSPSNKVTEKGKDVELRCDPISGHTALYWYRQSLGQGLEFLIYFQGNSAPDKSGLPSDRFSAERTGGSVSTLTIQRTQQEDSAVYLCASSLGRRGPTNEKLFFGSGTQLSVL.

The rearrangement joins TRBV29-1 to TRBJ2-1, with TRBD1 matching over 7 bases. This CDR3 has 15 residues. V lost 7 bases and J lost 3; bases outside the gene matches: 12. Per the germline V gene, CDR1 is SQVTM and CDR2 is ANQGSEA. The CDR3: CSAKFDRAGYNEQFF. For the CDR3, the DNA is TGCAGCGCCAAATTTGACAGGGCGGGCTACAATGAGCAGTTCTTC.

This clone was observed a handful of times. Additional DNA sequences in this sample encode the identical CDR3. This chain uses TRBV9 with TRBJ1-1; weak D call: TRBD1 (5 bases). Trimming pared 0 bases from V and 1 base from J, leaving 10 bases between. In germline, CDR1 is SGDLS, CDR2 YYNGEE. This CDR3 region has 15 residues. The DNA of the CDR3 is TGTGCCAGCAGCGTAGCTACGGGGGGGAACACTGAAGCTTTCTTT. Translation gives CASSVATGGNTEAFF.

CDR3 loop: CASSQLRGQNTGELFF. The DNA for the CDR3 is TGTGCCAGCAGCCAACTCCGGGGCCAGAACACCGGGGAGCTGTTTTTT. The rearrangement uses TRBV3-1 (or the pseudogene TRBV3-2) and TRBJ2-2; D could derive from TRBD1 or TRBD2 (5 bases each). This CDR3 spans 16 amino acids. Per the germline V gene, CDR1 is LGHDT and CDR2 is YNNKEL (reference sequence). Trimming pared 2 bases from V and 1 base from J, leaving 11 bases between.

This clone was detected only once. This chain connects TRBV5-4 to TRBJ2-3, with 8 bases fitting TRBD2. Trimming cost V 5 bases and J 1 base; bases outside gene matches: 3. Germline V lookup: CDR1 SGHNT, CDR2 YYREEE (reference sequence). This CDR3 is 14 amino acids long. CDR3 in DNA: TGTGCCAGCAGATCGGGGGGGCGCACAGATACGCAGTATTTT. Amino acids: CASRSGGRTDTQYF.

CDR3 DNA sequence: TGTGCCAGCAGTTTCCAAGGACGGAAGAATGAAAAACTGTTTTTT. Its translation is CASSFQGRKNEKLFF. V is TRBV6-5 and J is TRBJ1-4, with D unclear. The CDR3 sequence is 15 residues long. Germline V CDR1 and CDR2: MNHEY, SVGAGI. V was trimmed by 4 bases and J by 5 bases, leaving 14 bases between them.

This CDR3 reads CASRGLAGGIQYF. In nucleotides, the CDR3 is TGTGCCAGCCGCGGACTAGCGGGGGGCATTCAGTACTTC. The V call is TRBV27, the J call TRBJ2-4; TRBD2 agrees at 14 bases. CDR3 length equals 13 residues. Unmatched junction bases numbered 3, after V lost 8 bases and J lost 9 bases. The germline gives CDR1 MNHEY, CDR2 SMNVEV (reference sequence).

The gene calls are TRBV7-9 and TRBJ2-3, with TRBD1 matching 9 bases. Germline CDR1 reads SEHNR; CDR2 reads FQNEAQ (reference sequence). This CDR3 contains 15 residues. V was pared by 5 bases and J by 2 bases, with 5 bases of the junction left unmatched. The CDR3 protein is CASSAGQGPTDTQYF. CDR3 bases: TGTGCCAGCAGCGCGGGACAGGGCCCCACAGATACGCAGTATTTT.